The clone carrying this T cell receptor (beta chain) was detected only a few times. CDR1 is MDHEN and CDR2 is SYDVKM in the germline V gene. The V end lost 6 bases, the J end lost 0 bases, and 15 bases lay between the germline ends. CDR3 length: 16 residues. Repertoires were generated with immunoSEQ multiplex PCR, while TCRdb's copy carries only in-frame clones and drops some. The table includes roughly 200,000 clones, around 84% detected once. The sample originates from a study of blood T cell repertoires in COVID-19. Study-level background: The origin of the acute and convalescent COVID-19 samples was the United States, Italy and Spain.

V gene TRBV28 combines with J gene TRBJ2-1; TRBD1 is a possible D gene (5 bases). The specimen sequenced was peripheral blood. The sequence came from a human donor in a cohort sampled during active COVID-19. Written as DNA, the CDR3 is TGTGCCAGCAGCACCTTCAGGGCCCGCTCCTACAATGAGCAGTTCTTC. This translates into CASSTFRARSYNEQFF.